The 30 T cell receptor beta chains listed next were all sequenced from one sample in a study of T cells in Graves' hyperthyroidism and ophthalmopathy. Researchers amplified the TCR beta CDR3 regions from RNA transcripts. TCR CDR3 regions were first amplified by RT-PCR with HTBI primers. TCRdb reanalysed the multiplex PCR reads using MiXCR and keeps one entry per CDR3 protein. The repertoire consists of some 550,000 distinct CDR3 sequences, with around 15% occurring once and the leading ten covering under 3.5%. Sequencing input: blood. The receptors here all came from a woman between 40 and 55 years old with Graves' ophthalmopathy.

In its sample, this clonotype was seen many times. This sequence joins TRBV2 and TRBJ2-1; D assignment may be TRBD1 or TRBD2 (6 bases each). V lost 6 bases and J 4 bases, leaving 13 bases between the germline ends. Germline loops: CDR1 SNHLY, CDR2 FYNNEI. The CDR3 totals 14 residues. The DNA of the CDR3 is TGTGCCAGCAGGGAGGGGGGCATATACAATGAGCAGTTCTTC. Protein: CASREGGIYNEQFF.

This clonotype was observed a few times. Possible read error: a much larger clone is one base away. Because it lacks the conserved phenylalanine or tryptophan at the end, this CDR3 is likely a read error. The chain combines TRBV6-1 with TRBJ1-1; perhaps TRBD1 as D (5 bases). Deletions cut 5 bases from V and 6 bases from J, with 19 bases between. Germline V gene data show CDR1 as MNHNS and CDR2 as SASEGT. The CDR3 runs to 15 residues. This chain's CDR3 is CASSRVGELIAEAFL. CDR3 bases: TGTGCCAGCAGTCGAGTAGGGGAATTGATCGCTGAAGCTTTCCTT.

The chain carries TRBV7-2 and TRBJ2-1; 13 bases fit TRBD2. J gave up 8 bases and V 3 bases, and 13 bases lay outside the gene matches. Germline V gives CDR1 SGHTA, CDR2 FQGNSA. This CDR3 has 18 amino acids. The CDR3 coding sequence is TGTGCCAGCAGCTTGTCGCCCCTGCGGACTAGCGGGAGCCATGAGCAGTTCTTC. Protein sequence: CASSLSPLRTSGSHEQFF.

This clonotype was seen many times. V usage is TRBV20-1 and J usage is TRBJ1-6; perhaps TRBD1 as D (5 bases). The length of the CDR3 is 13 residues. Trimming removed 0 bases from V and 10 bases from J, with 10 bases in between. Germline V gene sequence: CDR1 DFQATT, CDR2 SNEGSKA (reference sequence). Here the CDR3 DNA reads TGCAGTGCTAGAGATCGAGGGGCCTCACCCCTCCACTTT. Translation: CSARDRGASPLHF.

In this sample, this clonotype turned up a few times. The chain is built from TRBV7-9 and TRBJ1-1; D is possibly TRBD1 (5 bases). The V end lost 7 bases, the J end lost 3 bases, and 15 bases lay between the germline ends. CDR1 SEHNR and CDR2 FQNEAQ come from the germline V gene (reference sequence). This CDR3 spans 14 amino acids. This CDR3 reads CASKLKVGDTEAFF. CDR3 in DNA: TGTGCCAGCAAGCTAAAAGTGGGGGACACTGAAGCTTTCTTT.

This clonotype appeared many times. This chain uses TRBV2 with TRBJ1-3; D ambiguous. CDR3 length: 15 amino acids. The V gene lost 6 bases and the J gene lost 0 bases, with 12 bases spanning the gap. Germline CDR1 reads SNHLY; CDR2 reads FYNNEI. CDR3 loop: CASSRDGNSGNTIYF. The CDR3 bases are TGTGCCAGCAGCCGAGACGGTAACTCTGGAAACACCATATATTTT.

The chain combines TRBV11-2 with TRBJ2-1, with 7 bases identical to TRBD1. V trimming: 2 bases; J trimming: 4 bases; junction bases outside the gene matches: 17. The CDR3 is made up of 19 amino acids. Germline V gives CDR1 SGHAT, CDR2 FQNNGV. CDR3 sequence reads: CASSLTIQWGQGDYNEQFF. The DNA of the CDR3 is TGTGCCAGCAGCTTAACCATTCAGTGGGGGCAGGGGGATTACAATGAGCAGTTCTTC. Looking up the rest from reference TRBV11-2 and TRBJ2-1 gives the full variable domain: EAGVAQSPRYKIIEKRQSVAFWCNPISGHATLYWYQQILGQGPKLLIQFQNNGVVDDSQLPKDRFSAERLKGVDSTLKIQPAKLEDSAVYLCASSLTIQWGQGDYNEQFFGPGTRLTVL.

This clonotype has just a few counts. V and J are TRBV6-4 and TRBJ2-2, with a possible D match to TRBD1 (5 bases). The CDR3 covers 11 residues. Germline-derived CDR1 and CDR2 are MRHNA and SNTAGT. Trimming left V 10 bases short and J 4 bases short, with 7 bases between. The CDR3 protein is CATQGTGELFF. CDR3 DNA sequence: TGTGCCACCCAGGGCACCGGGGAGCTGTTTTTT.

The rearrangement joins TRBV28 to TRBJ2-7; D not certain. From germline, CDR1 is MDHEN and CDR2 SYDVKM. V lost 8 bases, J lost 5 bases, and 10 bases lay in between. CDR3 length: 11 residues. The chain's CDR3 is CASGSSHEQYF. The CDR3 DNA reads as TGTGCCAGCGGGTCGAGCCACGAGCAGTACTTC.

The chain carries TRBV20-1 and TRBJ2-3; D may be TRBD2 (5 bases). The ends were cut back, 3 bases at V and 0 bases at J, with 10 bases in the middle. The CDR3 contains 14 residues. Per the germline V gene, CDR1 is DFQATT and CDR2 is SNEGSKA (reference sequence). CDR3 amino acids: CSARKRTSTDTQYF. In DNA form, the CDR3 reads TGCAGTGCTAGGAAGCGGACTAGCACAGATACGCAGTATTTT.

The V and J genes are TRBV6-1 and TRBJ1-1; TRBD1 agrees at 7 bases. With 3 bases clipped from V and 5 bases from J, the junction kept 6 bases outside the gene matches. Germline CDR1 is MNHNS and CDR2 is SASEGT. This CDR3 has 14 residues. CDR3 in DNA: TGTGCCAGCAGTGAGAACAGGGGTTGGACTGAAGCTTTCTTT. It specifies CASSENRGWTEAFF.

This clonotype has a count of ten or more. The chain has TRBV11-1 and TRBJ1-2; no firm D call. The germline V and J ends were trimmed by 5 bases and 10 bases, with 17 bases remaining between them. Per germline, CDR1 SGHAT and CDR2 FQDESV (reference sequence). CDR3 length: 13 amino acids. As DNA, the CDR3 is TGTGCCAGCAGCCTTCGTCCCGGATCGACCTACACCTTC. It codes for CASSLRPGSTYTF.

The J gene is TRBJ2-5, the V gene TRBV29-1; no firm D call. V was cut by 4 bases and J by 2 bases, with 8 bases left in between. The length of the CDR3 is 12 residues. In germline, CDR1 is SQVTM, CDR2 ANQGSEA. CDR3: CSVALGQETQYF. The DNA for the CDR3 is TGCAGCGTTGCCCTCGGGCAAGAGACCCAGTACTTC.

About this clonotype: A read error may explain this, as a much larger clone is one base away. CDR3 sequence reads: CASRTRHRTGTQYF. The DNA of the CDR3 is TGTGCCAGCAGGACTAGGCACCGCACAGGTACGCAGTATTTT. This chain connects TRBV5-1 to TRBJ2-3; 7 bases map to TRBD2. The CDR3 runs to 14 residues. CDR1 is SGHRS, CDR2 YFSETQ, per germline.

This clonotype was counted between two and nine times. Written as DNA, the CDR3 is TGCGCCAGTACCCTCCCCTCCATGAGCTCCTACAATGAGCAGTTCTTC. It codes for CASTLPSMSSYNEQFF. The chain carries TRBV5-1 and TRBJ2-1; D ambiguous. Trimming left V 8 bases short and J 0 bases short, with 18 bases between. Germline CDR1 SGHRS, CDR2 YFSETQ. This CDR3 is built from 16 residues.

This clonotype has ten or more counts. This sequence joins TRBV6-1 and TRBJ2-3; possible D gene TRBD2, 6 bases. This CDR3 spans 14 amino acids. With 8 bases removed from V and 5 bases from J, the gap between germline ends came to 17 bases. In germline, CDR1 is MNHNS, CDR2 SASEGT. CDR3 loop: CASRGTSLGDTQYF. DNA for the CDR3: TGTGCCAGCCGAGGAACTAGCTTGGGAGATACGCAGTATTTT.

This clonotype was detected ten times or more. V is TRBV20-1 and J is TRBJ1-1; 8 nucleotides agree with TRBD1. J was trimmed by 5 bases and V by 1 base; bases with no gene match: 12. The length of the CDR3 is 16 residues. Germline V gene sequence: CDR1 DFQATT, CDR2 SNEGSKA (reference sequence). The CDR3 loop is CSARGRQGAGGTEAFF. CDR3 DNA: TGCAGTGCTAGAGGGAGGCAGGGGGCGGGAGGGACTGAAGCTTTCTTT.

The chain links TRBV2 to TRBJ2-3, with TRBD2 identical over 8 bases. The CDR3 runs 16 residues. J lost 5 bases, V lost 5 bases, and 12 bases had no gene match. The germline gives CDR1 SNHLY, CDR2 FYNNEI. CDR3 DNA sequence: TGTGCCAGCAGTACGGGGGGGGCGGGAGTACAAGATACGCAGTATTTT. Its translation is CASSTGGAGVQDTQYF. Looking up the rest from reference TRBV2 and TRBJ2-3 gives the full variable domain: EPEVTQTPSHQVTQMGQEVILRCVPISNHLYFYWYRQILGQKVEFLVSFYNNEISEKSEIFDDQFSVERPDGSNFTLKIRSTKLEDSAMYFCASSTGGAGVQDTQYFGPGTRLTVL.

This clonotype was counted only a few times. The chain employs TRBV29-1 and TRBJ1-2; 9 bases match TRBD1. CDR3 length: 13 amino acids. Per germline, CDR1 SQVTM and CDR2 ANQGSEA. Germline trimming cut 6 bases from V and 6 bases from J; bases unmatched to any gene: 8. DNA of the CDR3: TGCAGCGTCCAGGGACAGGGTCGGGATGGCTACACCTTC. Its protein is CSVQGQGRDGYTF.

This clonotype was observed many times. The rearrangement joins TRBV4-1 to TRBJ1-5; possibly TRBD1 for D (5 bases). Per germline, CDR1 MGHRA and CDR2 YSYEKL. Trimming pared 0 bases from V and 2 bases from J, leaving 14 bases between. The CDR3 loop spans 17 amino acids. The CDR3 here is CASSQDGGRMGNQPQHF. CDR3 coding DNA: TGCGCCAGCAGCCAAGATGGGGGTAGAATGGGCAATCAGCCCCAGCATTTT.

This clonotype has ten or more counts. Here the CDR3 DNA reads TGCAGCGTTGGAAGGAGAATGGGGGATGGCGAGCAGTACTTC. The encoded protein is CSVGRRMGDGEQYF. The chain recombines TRBV29-1 with TRBJ2-7; D may be TRBD1 or TRBD2 (5 bases each). Germline V gives CDR1 SQVTM, CDR2 ANQGSEA. The V gene lost 4 bases and the J gene lost 6 bases, with 19 bases spanning the gap. The CDR3 covers 14 residues.

The chain combines TRBV5-1 with TRBJ2-1, with TRBD1 matching 7 bases. Per germline, CDR1 SGHRS and CDR2 YFSETQ. Trimming cost V 4 bases and J 0 bases; bases outside gene matches: 10. This CDR3 comprises 17 residues. Here the CDR3 DNA reads TGCGCCAGCAGCCTCGGAGAGGGACAGAGCTCCTACAATGAGCAGTTCTTC. Its protein is CASSLGEGQSSYNEQFF.

The rearrangement links TRBV4-1 to TRBJ1-2, with a possible D match to TRBD1 (5 bases). The CDR3 spans 15 residues. The germline V gene has CDR1 MGHRA and CDR2 YSYEKL. The V end lost 0 bases, the J end lost 6 bases, and 14 bases lay between the germline ends. CDR3 nucleotides: TGCGCCAGCAGCCAAGATCCAGCCAGGGAGGATGGCTACACCTTC. Protein sequence: CASSQDPAREDGYTF.

This chain uses TRBV20-1 with TRBJ2-1, with 11 bases lining up with TRBD1. The CDR3 has 14 amino acids. V gave up 1 base and J gave up 7 bases; unmatched junction bases: 3. Germline V gene data show CDR1 as DFQATT and CDR2 as SNEGSKA (reference sequence). CDR3 sequence (DNA): TGCAGTGCTAGAGCGGGACAGGGGGTAAATGAGCAGTTCTTC. It translates to CSARAGQGVNEQFF.

There are many counts of this clonotype. The chain carries TRBV28 and TRBJ1-5; 8 nucleotides match TRBD1. The CDR3 has 14 amino acids. The germline V gene encodes CDR1 MDHEN and CDR2 SYDVKM. The ends lost 4 bases at V and 3 bases at J; junction bases unmatched: 2. In DNA, the CDR3 is TGTGCCAGCAGTTACAGGGGGGACAATCAGCCCCAGCATTTT. Translated: CASSYRGDNQPQHF.

This clonotype was seen a few times. The chain has TRBV4-1 and TRBJ2-1; 14 bases line up with TRBD2. V lost 4 bases, J lost 7 bases, and 9 bases stayed unmatched. This CDR3 region has 17 residues. The germline V gene encodes CDR1 MGHRA and CDR2 YSYEKL. The DNA for the CDR3 is TGCGCCAGCAGCCGGGATACGGGACTAGCGGGAGAAAATGAGCAGTTCTTC. It specifies CASSRDTGLAGENEQFF.

This chain connects TRBV15 to TRBJ2-7; D gene uncertain. In germline, CDR1 is LNHNV, CDR2 YYDKDF (reference sequence). Trimming stripped 0 bases from V and 3 bases from J, with 6 bases between. The CDR3 has 13 residues. The CDR3 DNA sequence: TGTGCCACCAGCAGAGATAAGGGCTACGAGCAGTACTTC. As protein: CATSRDKGYEQYF.

There are many counts of this clonotype. CDR3 nucleotide sequence: TGTGCCAGCAGCCGTCGGGGTGAGACCCAGTACTTC. It encodes CASSRRGETQYF. The V call is TRBV11-2, the J call TRBJ2-5; the D gene is possibly TRBD2 (5 bases). The CDR3 loop spans 12 amino acids. The V and J ends lost 5 bases and 5 bases respectively, with 9 bases between them. Germline lookup yields CDR1 SGHAT and CDR2 FQNNGV. The full variable domain, in which reference TRBV11-2 and TRBJ2-5 provide the parts outside the CDR3, is EAGVAQSPRYKIIEKRQSVAFWCNPISGHATLYWYQQILGQGPKLLIQFQNNGVVDDSQLPKDRFSAERLKGVDSTLKIQPAKLEDSAVYLCASSRRGETQYFGPGTRLLVL.

There are a few counts of this clonotype. The chain carries TRBV6-1 and TRBJ2-7; D is unclear. Trimming pared 3 bases from V and 2 bases from J, leaving 11 bases between. The CDR3 totals 14 residues. The germline V gene encodes CDR1 MNHNS and CDR2 SASEGT. As DNA, the CDR3 is TGTGCCAGCAGTGACAGTTCACGACCCTACGAGCAGTACTTC. Its translation is CASSDSSRPYEQYF.

This CDR3 is CASSSTGVFSRELFF. The CDR3 nucleotides read TGTGCCAGCAGTTCGACAGGGGTGTTTTCTAGGGAGCTGTTTTTT. The rearrangement joins TRBV6-1 to TRBJ2-2; the match to TRBD1 covers 8 bases. The CDR3 extends over 15 amino acids. CDR1 is MNHNS and CDR2 is SASEGT in the germline V gene. V trimming: 5 bases; J trimming: 9 bases; junction bases outside the gene matches: 11.